The source of this T cell receptor beta chain is a study of control samples from healthy donors and cancer patients. Data came from immunoSEQ multiplex PCR; TCRdb stores just in-frame clones and leaves some out. The sample has roughly 48,000 clones, 85% to 95% seen once. The CDR3 is 12 amino acids. CDR1 ENHRY and CDR2 SYGVKD come from the germline V gene. Trimming pared 0 bases from V and 8 bases from J, leaving 7 bases between. The chain is built from TRBV10-3 and TRBJ1-1; no reliable D call. The sample consisted of PBMCs. The origin of this receptor is a woman between 40 and 50 years old with head and neck cancer. CDR3 sequence reads: CAISESNTEAFF. CDR3 sequence (DNA): TGTGCCATCAGTGAGTCGAATACGGAAGCTTTCTTT.